A selection of T cell receptor beta chains follows, all from one sample in a study of control samples from healthy donors and cancer patients. Data came from immunoSEQ multiplex PCR; TCRdb stores just in-frame clones and leaves some out. The sample has about 130,000 clones, more than 85% seen once. The sequenced sample was PBMCs. The receptors were gathered from a man aged 50 to 59 with head and neck cancer. Both conserved end residues are part of each CDR3. D genes are given only for firm matches. Clone size, where shown, is once, few, many, or a class for clones that have expanded.

>-|15|TRBJ1-3|-|TRBV5-1
TGCGCCAGCAAGACAGACATCAACTCTGGAAACACCATATATTTT
CASKTDINSGNTIYF
>-|15|TRBJ1-2|-|TRBV4-1
TGCGCCAGCAGCCAAGATGGGACTTCTAACTATGGCTACACCTTC
CASSQDGTSNYGYTF
>-|14|TRBJ2-3|TRBD2|TRBV28
TGTGCCAGCAGTTATAGCGGGGGGGCGTATACGCAGTATTTT
CASSYSGGAYTQYF
>-|16|TRBJ2-3|TRBD1|TRBV28
TGTGCCAGCAGTCCTCTCGGACAGGGGACAGCAGATACGCAGTATTTT
CASSPLGQGTADTQYF
>-|14|TRBJ1-1|-|TRBV7-2
TGTGCCAGCAGCATCCGACGGAAGAACACTGAAGCTTTCTTT
CASSIRRKNTEAFF
>-|13|TRBJ1-1|-|TRBV7-6
TGTGCCAGCAGCCTAGACGCGAACACTGAAGCTTTCTTT
CASSLDANTEAFF
>-|15|TRBJ1-3|-|TRBV18
TGTGCCAGCTCGTGGGACGGTAACTCTGGAAACACCATATATTTT
CASSWDGNSGNTIYF
>-|13|TRBJ1-2|-|TRBV6-5
TGTGCCAGCACCCAAAAAACAGGGCATGGCTACACCTTC
CASTQKTGHGYTF
>-|14|TRBJ1-1|-|TRBV6-6
TGTGCCAGCAGTTTACAGGGTGTGGACACTGAAGCTTTCTTT
CASSLQGVDTEAFF
>-|14|TRBJ1-6|TRBD1|TRBV6-5
TGTGCCAGTTTGTACGGGACAGGGGATTCACCCCTCCACTTT
CASLYGTGDSPLHF
>-|15|TRBJ1-2|TRBD1|TRBV24-1
TGTGCCACCAGTGGGGGACAGGGGGGGGCCTATGGCTACACCTTC
CATSGGQGGAYGYTF
>-|16|TRBJ2-2|TRBD2|TRBV4-3
TGCGCCAGCAGCCAAGACCTGGGACTAGGGCCCGGGGAGCTGTTTTTT
CASSQDLGLGPGELFF
>-|14|TRBJ1-6|-|TRBV19
TGTGCCAGTAGTCTTACAGGGCTGGGATCACCCCTCCACTTT
CASSLTGLGSPLHF
>-|14|TRBJ1-1|-|TRBV3-1/TRBV3-2
TGTGCCAGCAGCTTGGAGGGTACGGACACTGAAGCTTTCTTT
CASSLEGTDTEAFF
>-|12|TRBJ2-2|-|TRBV5-1
TGCGCCAGCAGCTTGCTTACCGGGGAGCTGTTTTTT
CASSLLTGELFF
>-|12|TRBJ1-2|-|TRBV30
TGTGCCTGGGGGGCGGGTTTTAATGGCTACACCTTC
CAWGAGFNGYTF
>few|18|TRBJ2-2|TRBD2|TRBV9
TGTGCCAGCAGCGTAAGGCGGGTCGGGGGGGAGAACACCGGGGAGCTGTTTTTT
CASSVRRVGGENTGELFF
>-|15|TRBJ2-7|-|TRBV28
TGTGCCAGCAGTTTTGGCTGGGGACCGACCTACGAGCAGTACTTC
CASSFGWGPTYEQYF
>-|15|TRBJ2-2|TRBD1|TRBV7-9
TGTGCCAGCAGGGCAGACAGGGGGATCACCGGGGAGCTGTTTTTT
CASRADRGITGELFF
>-|16|TRBJ2-7|TRBD2|TRBV6-2/TRBV6-3
TGTGCCAGCAGCCGAATATCTAGCGGGGGGGCCTACGAGCAGTACTTC
CASSRISSGGAYEQYF
>-|14|TRBJ1-6|-|TRBV3-1/TRBV3-2
TGTGCCAGCAGCCGGACGGTCTATAATTCACCCCTCCACTTT
CASSRTVYNSPLHF
>few|16|TRBJ2-3|TRBD2|TRBV28
TGTGCCAGCAGACACCTAGCGGGGGAACGGGCAGATACGCAGTATTTT
CASRHLAGERADTQYF
>-|15|TRBJ2-1|TRBD1|TRBV5-4
TGTGCCAGCAGCTTGGGAGGGGGCAAGTACAATGAGCAGTTCTTC
CASSLGGGKYNEQFF
>-|14|TRBJ2-3|-|TRBV6-2/TRBV6-3
TGTGCCAGCAGTTTGGGCGCAACCACAGATACGCAGTATTTT
CASSLGATTDTQYF
>once|14|TRBJ2-7|-|TRBV27
TGTGCCAGCAGTTTCTCCCGGGCTTTGAGCGAGCAGTACTTC
CASSFSRALSEQYF
>-|15|TRBJ1-4|TRBD1|TRBV18
TGTGCCAGCTCACCGGGGACAGGGAGAGGAGAAAAACTGTTTTTT
CASSPGTGRGEKLFF
>once|15|TRBJ1-4|TRBD1|TRBV7-9
TGTGCCAGCAGCTTTCTGGGGACAGGGATTGAAAAACTGTTTTTT
CASSFLGTGIEKLFF
>-|12|TRBJ2-3|-|TRBV7-9
TGTGCCAGCAGCTCTAGCACAGATACGCAGTATTTT
CASSSSTDTQYF
>-|15|TRBJ2-3|-|TRBV24-1
TGTGCCACCAGTGATTTTGGGGTGCGGACAGATACGCAGTATTTT
CATSDFGVRTDTQYF
>-|14|TRBJ2-7|-|TRBV7-9
TGTGCCAGCAGCTTATCGGGCAACTCCTACGAGCAGTACTTC
CASSLSGNSYEQYF
>once|14|TRBJ1-1|TRBD1|TRBV6-6
TGTGCCAGCAGCGCGGACAGGGGGAACACTGAAGCTTTCTTT
CASSADRGNTEAFF
>-|12|TRBJ1-2|-|TRBV15
TGTGCCACCAGCAGACCTAGCTATGGCTACACCTTC
CATSRPSYGYTF
>-|13|TRBJ1-1|-|TRBV3-1/TRBV3-2
TGTGCCAGCAGCCACAGGGAGAACACTGAAGCTTTCTTT
CASSHRENTEAFF
>-|13|TRBJ2-7|-|TRBV12-3/TRBV12-4
TGTGCCAGCAGTCTGACTTCCCCCTACGAGCAGTACTTC
CASSLTSPYEQYF
>-|15|TRBJ1-3|TRBD1|TRBV18
TGTGCCAGCTCACCACCCACAGGGGTCAGAAACACCATATATTTT
CASSPPTGVRNTIYF
>-|14|TRBJ2-2|-|TRBV3-1/TRBV3-2
TGTGCCAGCAGCCAGTCAGGGGGGACCGGGGAGCTGTTTTTT
CASSQSGGTGELFF
>-|16|TRBJ2-5|-|TRBV24-1
TGTGCCACCAGTGATTTTGGGACGGGGGGCGAAGAGACCCAGTACTTC
CATSDFGTGGEETQYF
>-|11|TRBJ1-1|-|TRBV20-1
TGCAGTGCTCGGGCGGAGCGAGGAGCTTTCTTT
CSARAERGAFF
>-|16|TRBJ1-5|-|TRBV6-2/TRBV6-3
TGTGCCAGCAGCCGCCGGGCCAGGGGAAAGTATCAGCCCCAGCATTTT
CASSRRARGKYQPQHF
>-|20|TRBJ1-5|-|TRBV10-1
TGCGCCAGCAGTGAGTCGAGGGGACAATGGGAGAAAAATAGCAATCAGCCCCAGCATTTT
CASSESRGQWEKNSNQPQHF
>-|13|TRBJ1-3|-|TRBV6-1
TGTGCCAGCAGTCCAGGGACTGGAAACACCATATATTTT
CASSPGTGNTIYF
>-|18|TRBJ2-2|TRBD1|TRBV19
TGTGCCAGTAGTATTCAAATTCGGACAGGGGCGAGTGCCGGGGAGCTGTTTTTT
CASSIQIRTGASAGELFF
>-|16|TRBJ2-1|TRBD2|TRBV14
TGTGCCAGCAGCCAAGGGGCTAGCGGGGGAATCGATGAGCAGTTCTTC
CASSQGASGGIDEQFF
>-|13|TRBJ2-3|TRBD1|TRBV11-2
TGTGCCAGCAGCTCGGACAGGGGTTATACGCAGTATTTT
CASSSDRGYTQYF
>once|13|TRBJ2-3|-|TRBV3-1/TRBV3-2
TGTGCCAGCAGCCAAGGACCGGCAAATACGCAGTATTTT
CASSQGPANTQYF
>-|15|TRBJ2-5|-|TRBV9
TGTGCCAGCAGCCCCAGGGAATGGGGCGGGGAGACCCAGTACTTC
CASSPREWGGETQYF
>-|15|TRBJ2-5|-|TRBV19
TGTGCCAGTAGTATAGCCAAACTAGGAACCGCGGCCCAGTACTTC
CASSIAKLGTAAQYF
>-|16|TRBJ1-2|TRBD1|TRBV6-1
TGTGCCAGCAGTGAAAGGTTGGGGACAGGGAGCTATGGCTACACCTTC
CASSERLGTGSYGYTF
>once|13|TRBJ1-4|-|TRBV19
TGTGCCAGTAGTAGACAGCTCAATGAAAAACTGTTTTTT
CASSRQLNEKLFF
>-|13|TRBJ1-1|-|TRBV19
TGTGCCAGTAGTGCGTACAGAAACACTGAAGCTTTCTTT
CASSAYRNTEAFF
>-|13|TRBJ2-3|-|TRBV5-6
TGTGCCAGCAGCTTGGGTAGCACAGATACGCAGTATTTT
CASSLGSTDTQYF
>-|17|TRBJ2-2|-|TRBV5-1
TGCGCCAGCAGCTTTAGCCCCGGACGGACGAACACCGGGGAGCTGTTTTTT
CASSFSPGRTNTGELFF
>-|13|TRBJ1-4|-|TRBV7-9
TGTGCCAGCAGCTTGTCAGTTGGTGAAAAACTGTTTTTT
CASSLSVGEKLFF
>-|16|TRBJ2-1|TRBD2|TRBV3-1/TRBV3-2
TGTGCCAGCAGCCAAGATTTAGGGACTAGTATCGATGAGCAGTTCTTC
CASSQDLGTSIDEQFF
>-|15|TRBJ2-3|-|TRBV7-9
TGTGCCAGCAGCTTAAAGGGGGGGGACACAGATACGCAGTATTTT
CASSLKGGDTDTQYF
>-|13|TRBJ2-7|-|TRBV18
TGTGCCAGCTTAGGGGGGAGTCCCTACGAGCAGTACTTC
CASLGGSPYEQYF